These T cell receptor beta chains were read from a single sample in a study of neurological immune-mediated disorders. TCRdb redid the calling of the 5' RACE reads with MiXCR, one entry per CDR3 protein. The sample consists of 20,000 to 25,000 distinct CDR3 sequences, about 15% of them appearing once. The material sequenced was PBMCs. The source of these receptors is a female donor with HTLV-1-associated myelopathy (HAM/TSP). Each CDR3 is given with its conserved first and last residue. Each record gives: J gene, D gene, V gene, clone size, CDR3 protein, CDR3 DNA. A D gene is named only where the DNA matches it firmly. Clone size is given for some rows only: seen once, a few or many times, or a class if the clone is expanded.

j_call: TRBJ1-6
d_call: TRBD1
v_call: TRBV12-3/TRBV12-4
clone_size: NA
cdr3_aa: CASSRPQGASYNSPLHF
cdr3_nt: TGTGCCAGCAGTCGTCCGCAGGGGGCGTCCTATAATTCACCCCTCCACTTT

j_call: TRBJ2-3
d_call: NA
v_call: TRBV20-1
clone_size: NA
cdr3_aa: CSASRLIGVTDTQYF
cdr3_nt: TGCAGTGCTAGTCGGCTCATTGGGGTAACAGATACGCAGTATTTT

j_call: TRBJ2-5
d_call: TRBD2
v_call: TRBV5-6
clone_size: many
cdr3_aa: CASSLLAGGDSTQYF
cdr3_nt: TGTGCCAGCAGCTTGCTAGCGGGGGGGGATTCAACCCAGTACTTC

j_call: TRBJ2-1
d_call: TRBD2
v_call: TRBV20-1
clone_size: many
cdr3_aa: CSASFGGGGGEQFF
cdr3_nt: TGCAGTGCTAGTTTCGGCGGGGGGGGAGGTGAGCAGTTCTTC

j_call: TRBJ1-2
d_call: NA
v_call: TRBV3-1
clone_size: many
cdr3_aa: CASSQGAGNYGYTF
cdr3_nt: TGTGCCAGCAGCCAAGGGGCGGGTAACTATGGCTACACCTTC

j_call: TRBJ2-1
d_call: NA
v_call: TRBV4-1
clone_size: medium-sized
cdr3_aa: CASSQVDSHNEQFF
cdr3_nt: TGCGCCAGCAGCCAAGTGGACTCCCACAATGAGCAGTTCTTC

j_call: TRBJ2-3
d_call: NA
v_call: TRBV5-1
clone_size: many
cdr3_aa: CASSSTLITDTQYF
cdr3_nt: TGCGCCAGCAGCTCGACTCTTATCACAGATACGCAGTATTTT

j_call: TRBJ2-7
d_call: NA
v_call: TRBV5-1
clone_size: many
cdr3_aa: CASSGKQGIPTYEQYF
cdr3_nt: TGCGCCAGCAGCGGAAAACAGGGCATTCCAACCTACGAGCAGTACTTC

j_call: TRBJ2-2
d_call: NA
v_call: TRBV6-5
clone_size: many
cdr3_aa: CASSYWSTGTGELFF
cdr3_nt: TGTGCCAGCAGTTACTGGAGTACGGGCACCGGGGAGCTGTTTTTT

j_call: TRBJ1-5
d_call: TRBD1
v_call: TRBV6-6
clone_size: many
cdr3_aa: CASSTDRVRSNQPQHF
cdr3_nt: TGTGCCAGCAGTACCGACAGGGTTAGGAGCAATCAGCCCCAGCATTTT

j_call: TRBJ2-2
d_call: TRBD2
v_call: TRBV7-9
clone_size: few
cdr3_aa: CASSLLAGDGTGELFF
cdr3_nt: TGTGCCAGCAGCTTACTAGCGGGAGATGGGACCGGGGAGCTGTTTTTT

j_call: TRBJ2-1
d_call: NA
v_call: TRBV24-1
clone_size: many
cdr3_aa: CATSDPQRLPAYNEQFF
cdr3_nt: TGTGCCACCAGTGATCCTCAGCGGCTGCCTGCCTACAATGAGCAGTTCTTC

j_call: TRBJ2-5
d_call: NA
v_call: TRBV20-1
clone_size: many
cdr3_aa: CSASQETQYF
cdr3_nt: TGCAGTGCTAGCCAAGAGACCCAGTACTTC

j_call: TRBJ2-1
d_call: NA
v_call: TRBV4-1
clone_size: many
cdr3_aa: CASSQSPTGTSANNEQFF
cdr3_nt: TGCGCCAGCAGCCAGTCACCCACCGGGACATCGGCCAACAATGAGCAGTTCTTC

j_call: TRBJ2-7
d_call: TRBD2
v_call: TRBV7-9
clone_size: many
cdr3_aa: CASSLSGGADEQYF
cdr3_nt: TGTGCCAGCAGCTTAAGCGGGGGGGCCGACGAGCAGTACTTC

j_call: TRBJ2-1
d_call: TRBD1
v_call: TRBV20-1
clone_size: many
cdr3_aa: CSARGAADRGSEQFF
cdr3_nt: TGCAGTGCTAGAGGTGCGGCGGACAGGGGTAGTGAGCAGTTCTTC

j_call: TRBJ2-1
d_call: TRBD2
v_call: TRBV7-6
clone_size: many
cdr3_aa: CASSLRTSGNEQFF
cdr3_nt: TGTGCCAGCAGTCTACGAACTAGCGGAAATGAGCAGTTCTTC

j_call: TRBJ2-5
d_call: NA
v_call: TRBV20-1
clone_size: many
cdr3_aa: CSATGDHRVGTQYF
cdr3_nt: TGCAGTGCTACAGGAGACCACAGGGTTGGGACCCAGTACTTC

j_call: TRBJ1-6
d_call: TRBD1
v_call: TRBV20-1
clone_size: NA
cdr3_aa: CSAIQGTSYNSPLHF
cdr3_nt: TGCAGTGCCATACAGGGGACCTCCTATAATTCACCCCTCCACTTT

j_call: TRBJ2-7
d_call: TRBD1
v_call: TRBV18
clone_size: few
cdr3_aa: CASSPTGQVSYEQYF
cdr3_nt: TGTGCCAGCTCACCAACGGGACAGGTGTCCTACGAGCAGTACTTC

j_call: TRBJ2-3
d_call: TRBD2
v_call: TRBV15
clone_size: NA
cdr3_aa: CATSRDQRGRGNTQYF
cdr3_nt: TGTGCCACCAGCAGAGATCAGCGGGGGCGGGGGAATACGCAGTATTTT

j_call: TRBJ2-1
d_call: TRBD2
v_call: TRBV7-8
clone_size: many
cdr3_aa: CASSLAFSGGVGNSEQFF
cdr3_nt: TGTGCCAGCAGCTTAGCGTTTAGCGGGGGGGTGGGAAACAGTGAGCAGTTCTTC

j_call: TRBJ1-6
d_call: NA
v_call: TRBV6-4
clone_size: many
cdr3_aa: CASRLEGDNSPLHF
cdr3_nt: TGTGCCAGCCGCCTTGAGGGAGATAATTCACCCCTCCACTTT

j_call: TRBJ2-5
d_call: TRBD1
v_call: TRBV20-1
clone_size: NA
cdr3_aa: CSASDRVRETQYF
cdr3_nt: TGCAGTGCTAGCGACAGGGTGAGAGAGACCCAGTACTTC

j_call: TRBJ1-1
d_call: NA
v_call: TRBV24-1
clone_size: many
cdr3_aa: CATSDGTGLEAFF
cdr3_nt: TGTGCCACCAGTGATGGAACAGGGTTAGAAGCTTTCTTT

j_call: TRBJ2-5
d_call: TRBD2
v_call: TRBV7-2
clone_size: many
cdr3_aa: CASSTDLAGGQETQYF
cdr3_nt: TGTGCCAGCAGCACCGACCTAGCGGGGGGGCAAGAGACCCAGTACTTC

j_call: TRBJ2-7
d_call: NA
v_call: TRBV7-8
clone_size: many
cdr3_aa: CASSLGVGGLYEQYF
cdr3_nt: TGTGCCAGCAGCTTAGGGGTGGGGGGGCTCTACGAGCAGTACTTC

j_call: TRBJ2-5
d_call: NA
v_call: TRBV7-2
clone_size: medium-sized
cdr3_aa: CASGKGTQYF
cdr3_nt: TGTGCCAGCGGAAAGGGGACCCAGTACTTC

j_call: TRBJ2-3
d_call: TRBD2
v_call: TRBV11-2
clone_size: many
cdr3_aa: CASSSLAGGGTDTQYF
cdr3_nt: TGTGCCAGCAGCTCCCTAGCGGGAGGGGGCACAGATACGCAGTATTTT

j_call: TRBJ2-1
d_call: TRBD2
v_call: TRBV20-1
clone_size: many
cdr3_aa: CSALRAAGAFNEQFF
cdr3_nt: TGCAGTGCTTTAAGGGCAGCGGGAGCGTTCAATGAGCAGTTCTTC

j_call: TRBJ2-3
d_call: TRBD2
v_call: TRBV20-1
clone_size: many
cdr3_aa: CSTPSGGATDTQYF
cdr3_nt: TGCAGTACCCCGAGCGGGGGGGCCACAGATACGCAGTATTTT

j_call: TRBJ2-7
d_call: NA
v_call: TRBV20-1
clone_size: many
cdr3_aa: CSASEGLEQYF
cdr3_nt: TGCAGTGCTAGTGAGGGACTGGAGCAGTACTTC

j_call: TRBJ2-5
d_call: NA
v_call: TRBV28
clone_size: many
cdr3_aa: CASSLSRGREETQYF
cdr3_nt: TGTGCCAGCAGTTTATCGCGGGGTAGAGAAGAGACCCAGTACTTC

j_call: TRBJ1-3
d_call: NA
v_call: TRBV20-1
clone_size: many
cdr3_aa: CSARDEGSGNTIYF
cdr3_nt: TGCAGTGCTAGAGATGAAGGGAGTGGAAACACCATATATTTT

j_call: TRBJ2-1
d_call: NA
v_call: TRBV5-1
clone_size: NA
cdr3_aa: CASSGTYSGHYNEQFF
cdr3_nt: TGCGCCAGCAGCGGGACGTACAGTGGGCACTACAATGAGCAGTTCTTC

j_call: TRBJ2-2
d_call: NA
v_call: TRBV12-3/TRBV12-4
clone_size: many
cdr3_aa: CASSAGNPYTGELFF
cdr3_nt: TGTGCCAGCAGCGCGGGAAATCCTTACACCGGGGAGCTGTTTTTT

j_call: TRBJ2-3
d_call: TRBD2
v_call: TRBV20-1
clone_size: NA
cdr3_aa: CSASGGTSGPASTDTQYF
cdr3_nt: TGCAGTGCTAGTGGTGGGACTAGCGGACCAGCTAGCACAGATACGCAGTATTTT

j_call: TRBJ2-7
d_call: TRBD1
v_call: TRBV20-1
clone_size: medium-sized
cdr3_aa: CSARGTGDYEQYF
cdr3_nt: TGCAGTGCTAGAGGGACAGGGGACTACGAGCAGTACTTC

j_call: TRBJ1-3
d_call: TRBD1
v_call: TRBV29-1
clone_size: many
cdr3_aa: CSVRDSGNTIYF
cdr3_nt: TGCAGCGTACGGGACAGCGGAAACACCATATATTTT

j_call: TRBJ2-7
d_call: NA
v_call: TRBV7-9
clone_size: many
cdr3_aa: CASSLPGLYEQYF
cdr3_nt: TGTGCCAGCAGCTTACCCGGACTGTACGAGCAGTACTTC

j_call: TRBJ1-4
d_call: TRBD1
v_call: TRBV7-8
clone_size: many
cdr3_aa: CASSPGQPNEKLFF
cdr3_nt: TGTGCCAGCAGCCCGGGACAGCCAAATGAAAAACTGTTTTTT

j_call: TRBJ2-1
d_call: TRBD2
v_call: TRBV5-1
clone_size: medium-sized
cdr3_aa: CASSLTSGSYNEQFF
cdr3_nt: TGCGCCAGCAGCTTAACTAGCGGGAGTTACAATGAGCAGTTCTTC

j_call: TRBJ2-7
d_call: NA
v_call: TRBV12-3/TRBV12-4
clone_size: many
cdr3_aa: CASSGRRGEQYF
cdr3_nt: TGTGCCAGCAGCGGGAGAAGAGGCGAGCAGTACTTC

j_call: TRBJ2-1
d_call: NA
v_call: TRBV6-1
clone_size: many
cdr3_aa: CASSEGFNEQFF
cdr3_nt: TGTGCCAGCAGTGAGGGTTTCAATGAGCAGTTCTTC

j_call: TRBJ2-7
d_call: NA
v_call: TRBV20-1
clone_size: NA
cdr3_aa: CSARDWDLLGEQYF
cdr3_nt: TGCAGTGCTAGAGATTGGGACCTATTGGGGGAGCAGTACTTC

j_call: TRBJ1-1
d_call: NA
v_call: TRBV7-3
clone_size: many
cdr3_aa: CASSLSRNTEAFF
cdr3_nt: TGTGCCAGCAGCCTCTCAAGGAACACTGAAGCTTTCTTT

j_call: TRBJ2-7
d_call: TRBD2
v_call: TRBV11-2
clone_size: medium-sized
cdr3_aa: CASSAATGTSYYEQYF
cdr3_nt: TGTGCCAGCAGCGCAGCAACCGGGACTAGCTACTACGAGCAGTACTTC